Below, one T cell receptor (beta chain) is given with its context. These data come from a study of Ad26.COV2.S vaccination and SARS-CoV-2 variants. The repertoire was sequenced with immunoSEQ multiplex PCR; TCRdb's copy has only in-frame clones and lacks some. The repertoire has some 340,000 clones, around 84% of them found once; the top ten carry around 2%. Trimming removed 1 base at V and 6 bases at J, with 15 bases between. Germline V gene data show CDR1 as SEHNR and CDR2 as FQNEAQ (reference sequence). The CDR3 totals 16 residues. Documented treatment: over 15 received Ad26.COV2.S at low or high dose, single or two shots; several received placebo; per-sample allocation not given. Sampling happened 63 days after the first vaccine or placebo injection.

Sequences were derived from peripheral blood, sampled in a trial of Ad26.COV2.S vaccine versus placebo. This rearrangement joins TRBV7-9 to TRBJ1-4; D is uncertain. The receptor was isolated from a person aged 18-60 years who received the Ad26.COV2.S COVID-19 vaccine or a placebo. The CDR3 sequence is CASSLGFEVGDEKLFF. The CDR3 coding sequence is TGTGCCAGCAGCTTAGGGTTCGAGGTTGGGGATGAAAAACTGTTTTTT.